This T cell receptor beta chain was found in a study of blood T cell repertoires in COVID-19. In the study overall: Samples came from the United States, Italy and Spain, spanning acute and convalescent COVID-19. In each case, the material was cDNA or gDNA derived from T cells, B-cell-depleted T cells, or PBMCs.

The V and J ends lost 5 bases and 5 bases, in that order; junction bases with no gene match: 3. CDR1 and CDR2 (germline): WNHNN, SYGVQD (reference sequence). This CDR3 is built from 14 residues. As originally analysed: Reference gene primer amplification gave nucleated cell count estimates. Only in-frame clones appear in the TCRdb table, and some are missing; sequencing was by immunoSEQ multiplex PCR. The D gene and trimming were derived from the DNA, and the V and J assignments and clone size from that table. The sample contains roughly 89,000 clones, more than 80% of which appear only once. This rearrangement joins TRBV10-1 to TRBJ1-4, with TRBD1 matching 9 bases. Sequencing was performed on peripheral blood. The source of this sequence is a woman older than 75 with acute or convalescent COVID-19. CDR3 nucleotides: TGCGCCAGCAGTACCGGGACAGGGAATGAAAAACTGTTTTTT. Translated, it gives CASSTGTGNEKLFF.